One and the same sample provided the 29 T cell receptor beta chains below, sequenced in a study of high-grade serous ovarian cancer treatment subgroups. TCRdb's copy holds only in-frame clones and misses some; the assay was immunoSEQ multiplex PCR. Of around 8,500 clones listed, about 75% are singletons. Tumor samples were taken before definitive surgery or chemotherapy. The sequenced sample was tumor tissue. These receptors all come from a human donor with high-grade serous ovarian cancer.

The chain links TRBV5-1 to TRBJ2-1; 16 positions agree with TRBD2. The CDR3 consists of 18 residues. The V gene's germline CDR1 is SGHRS and CDR2 YFSETQ. After removal of 0 bases from V and 2 bases from J, the junction contained 2 bases not matched to a gene. CDR3 DNA sequence: TGCGCCAGCAGCTTGGCCGGGACTAGCGGGGGGGCCTACAATGAGCAGTTCTTC. Encoded protein: CASSLAGTSGGAYNEQFF.

The chain is built from TRBV5-1 and TRBJ1-1; weak D call: TRBD1 (5 bases). The V gene's germline CDR1 is SGHRS and CDR2 YFSETQ. The CDR3 consists of 13 residues. Trimming left V 0 bases short and J 10 bases short, with 13 bases between. Here the CDR3 reads CASSLGAGSVAFF. CDR3 sequence (DNA): TGCGCCAGCAGCTTGGGGGCAGGGTCCGTAGCTTTCTTT.

V usage is TRBV9 and J usage is TRBJ1-1; 7 bases agree with TRBD1. Germline V lookup: CDR1 SGDLS, CDR2 YYNGEE. With V trimmed by 3 bases and J by 4 bases, 12 bases remained unmatched. This CDR3 has 16 amino acids. CDR3 bases: TGTGCCAGCAGCGGAGGGATGGGACAGTTGAGCACTGAAGCTTTCTTT. Amino acids: CASSGGMGQLSTEAFF.

The chain is built from TRBV30 and TRBJ1-2, with D unclear. This CDR3 comprises 11 residues. V was shortened by 3 bases and J by 7 bases, with 9 bases between the two germline ends. Germline CDR1 GTSNPN, CDR2 SVGIG (reference sequence). The DNA of the CDR3 is TGTGCCTGGAGCGGAGGGTCTGGCTACACCTTC. This codes for CAWSGGSGYTF.

V usage is TRBV9 and J usage is TRBJ2-5, with D tentatively TRBD1 or TRBD2 (5 bases each). This CDR3 has 15 amino acids. Germline assignment: CDR1 SGDLS and CDR2 YYNGEE. Trimming stripped 3 bases from V and 0 bases from J, with 12 bases between. The CDR3 coding sequence is TGTGCCAGCAGCGCCCACCCGGGACACCAAGAGACCCAGTACTTC. This sequence encodes CASSAHPGHQETQYF. Looking up the rest from reference TRBV9 and TRBJ2-5 gives the full variable domain: DSGVTQTPKHLITATGQRVTLRCSPRSGDLSVYWYQQSLDQGLQFLIQYYNGEERAKGNILERFSAQQFPDLHSELNLSSLELGDSALYFCASSAHPGHQETQYFGPGTRLLVL.

This clone came up once. The rearrangement links TRBV7-9 to TRBJ1-1, with D possibly being TRBD1 (6 bases). CDR1 and CDR2 (germline): SEHNR, FQNEAQ (reference sequence). CDR3 length equals 14 residues. Trimming took off 1 base at V and 4 bases at J, with 10 bases between the two ends. The chain's CDR3 is CASSLVGASTEAFF. The CDR3 coding sequence is TGTGCCAGCAGCTTAGTGGGGGCGAGCACTGAAGCTTTCTTT.

V and J are TRBV7-8 and TRBJ2-1; 12 bases map to TRBD2. The CDR3 sequence is 16 residues long. Per the germline V gene, CDR1 is SGHVS and CDR2 is FQNEAQ. After removal of 5 bases from V and 4 bases from J, the junction contained 6 bases not matched to a gene. The CDR3 sequence is CASSLSLAGGYNEQFF. The CDR3 nucleotides read TGTGCCAGCAGCCTTTCGCTAGCGGGGGGGTACAATGAGCAGTTCTTC.

The chain employs TRBV15 and TRBJ1-1; 7 bases line up with TRBD1. The CDR3 is 12 residues long. Trimming removed 10 bases from V and 3 bases from J; junction bases left unmatched: 5. The germline CDR1 and CDR2 sequences are LNHNV and YYDKDF (reference sequence). The CDR3 nucleotides read TGTGCCAGGGTAGACAGGGACACTGAAGCTTTCTTT. Translation gives CARVDRDTEAFF.

This clone was seen only once. The chain uses TRBV11-3 and TRBJ1-1, with a weak D call TRBD1 (6 bases). Germline-derived CDR1 and CDR2 are SGHNT and YENEEA. The CDR3 has 13 residues. Trimming removed 5 bases at V and 4 bases at J, with 11 bases between. This CDR3 is CASSTNRVTEAFF. The DNA of the CDR3 is TGTGCCAGCAGCACGAACAGGGTCACTGAAGCTTTCTTT. The whole variable domain, remainder taken from reference TRBV11-3 and TRBJ1-1, is EAGVVQSPRYKIIEKKQPVAFWCNPISGHNTLYWYLQNLGQGPELLIRYENEEAVDDSQLPKDRFSAERLKGVDSTLKIQPAELGDSAVYLCASSTNRVTEAFFGQGTRLTVV.

This clone has only one observation. The chain couples TRBV11-2 to TRBJ1-6, with TRBD1 identical over 8 bases. This CDR3 is built from 16 residues. Germline lookup yields CDR1 SGHAT and CDR2 FQNNGV. V gave up 5 bases and J gave up 10 bases; unmatched junction bases: 13. The CDR3 region is CASSPWTGRIFSPLHF. DNA of the CDR3: TGTGCCAGCAGCCCCTGGACAGGGAGGATTTTCTCACCCCTCCACTTT.

This chain connects TRBV5-1 to TRBJ2-7; D gene unclear. The CDR3 runs 15 residues. Trimming left V 4 bases short and J 11 bases short, with 25 bases between. Germline V gene data show CDR1 as SGHRS and CDR2 as YFSETQ. The CDR3 protein is CASSADSGRLSFEYF. The CDR3 DNA reads as TGCGCCAGCAGCGCGGATTCCGGACGGCTTTCATTTGAGTACTTC.

This rearrangement joins TRBV11-1 to TRBJ2-5, with D hard to call. V was cut by 2 bases and J by 3 bases, with 16 bases left in between. The germline V gene has CDR1 SGHAT and CDR2 FQDESV (reference sequence). The CDR3 consists of 16 residues. CDR3 protein: CASSLRPPWDEETQYF. The CDR3 nucleotides read TGTGCCAGCAGCTTAAGGCCCCCGTGGGATGAAGAGACCCAGTACTTC.

V is TRBV27 and J is TRBJ2-3; D unresolved. The CDR3 is 13 amino acids. Trimming removed 5 bases at V and 6 bases at J, with 12 bases between. Germline-derived CDR1 and CDR2 are MNHEY and SMNVEV (reference sequence). The CDR3 loop reads CASSPDGPDTQYF. Written as DNA, the CDR3 is TGTGCCAGCAGTCCCGACGGACCCGATACGCAGTATTTT.

This chain links TRBV6-1 with TRBJ2-1, with TRBD2 identical over 7 bases. Per the germline V gene, CDR1 is MNHNS and CDR2 is SASEGT. V trimming: 8 bases; J trimming: 4 bases; junction bases outside the gene matches: 8. This CDR3 is built from 14 residues. In DNA, the CDR3 is TGTGCCAGCCGGTGGGGGACTATTTACAATGAGCAGTTCTTC. Its protein product is CASRWGTIYNEQFF.

In its sample, this clone was seen once. V gene TRBV5-1 combines with J gene TRBJ1-2; 9 bases align to TRBD1. V dropped 2 bases and J dropped 8; count of bases not matched to a gene: 10. In germline, CDR1 is SGHRS, CDR2 YFSETQ. This CDR3 has 15 amino acids. The CDR3 DNA reads as TGCGCCAGCAGCTTCGATTTCGGACAGGGGTCCGGCTACACCTTC. Protein sequence: CASSFDFGQGSGYTF.

The gene calls are TRBV6-4 and TRBJ2-6; D is perhaps TRBD1 (6 bases). V was shortened by 4 bases and J by 0 bases, with 10 bases between the two germline ends. Germline-derived CDR1 and CDR2 are MRHNA and SNTAGT. The CDR3 length is 16 residues. The CDR3 loop reads CASSAEGGSGANVLTF. The CDR3 coding sequence is TGTGCCAGCAGTGCGGAAGGGGGCTCTGGGGCCAACGTCCTGACTTTC.

The CDR3 protein is CASSLAGGRETQYF. Here the CDR3 DNA reads TGTGCCAGCAGCTTGGCAGGGGGAAGAGAGACCCAGTACTTC. V gene TRBV5-6 combines with J gene TRBJ2-5; 7 nucleotides align to TRBD1. This CDR3 is built from 14 residues. Germline CDR1 is SGHDT and CDR2 is YYEEEE. Germline trimming cut 0 bases from V and 4 bases from J; bases unmatched to any gene: 3.

V gene TRBV4-3 combines with J gene TRBJ1-5, with D possibly matching TRBD1 (6 bases). The V gene's germline CDR1 is LGHNA and CDR2 YSLEER. Trimming removed 0 bases from V and 1 base from J, with 13 bases in between. The CDR3 sequence is 17 residues long. The DNA of the CDR3 is TGCGCCAGCAGCCAAGATGCCCGAGGGGGAAGCAATCAGCCCCAGCATTTT. Its protein product is CASSQDARGGSNQPQHF.

This chain joins TRBV7-8 and TRBJ2-5; the D is unclear. The V gene's germline CDR1 is SGHVS and CDR2 FQNEAQ. The V gene lost 1 base and the J gene lost 9 bases, with 12 bases spanning the gap. This CDR3 is 13 amino acids long. In DNA form, the CDR3 reads TGTGCCAGCAGCTTAGAACTATCTACGGCCCAGTACTTC. This translates into CASSLELSTAQYF.

V and J are TRBV6-6 and TRBJ1-4; D gene uncertain. Trimming took off 1 base at V and 4 bases at J, with 10 bases between the two ends. The germline V gene encodes CDR1 MNHNY and CDR2 SVGAGI (reference sequence). CDR3 length equals 15 residues. CDR3 sequence reads: CASSYWRLGNEKLFF. The CDR3 DNA follows: TGTGCCAGCAGTTACTGGAGGCTGGGTAATGAAAAACTGTTTTTT.

CDR3 DNA sequence: TGCGCCAGCAGCGAGGGACAGGGTGGAGGAAAGCAGTACTTC. Translation gives CASSEGQGGGKQYF. The chain combines TRBV5-1 with TRBJ2-7, with 9 bases identical to TRBD1. The CDR3 spans 14 residues. CDR1 and CDR2 from the germline V gene are SGHRS and YFSETQ. With 4 bases clipped from V and 8 bases from J, the junction kept 10 bases outside the gene matches.

The V and J genes are TRBV19 and TRBJ1-1; D unresolved. Germline CDR1 and CDR2: LNHDA and SQIVND (reference sequence). CDR3 size: 12 residues. The V end lost 4 bases, the J end lost 6 bases, and 9 bases lay between the germline ends. CDR3 in amino acids: CASSNQRAEAFF. The DNA for the CDR3 is TGTGCCAGTAGTAACCAGAGGGCTGAAGCTTTCTTT. The full variable domain, rest sourced from reference TRBV19 and TRBJ1-1, is DGGITQSPKYLFRKEGQNVTLSCEQNLNHDAMYWYRQDPGQGLRLIYYSQIVNDFQKGDIAEGYSVSREKKESFPLTVTSAQKNPTAFYLCASSNQRAEAFFGQGTRLTVV.

V is TRBV27 and J is TRBJ1-5; 7 bases align to TRBD1. This CDR3 region has 15 residues. Germline lookup yields CDR1 MNHEY and CDR2 SMNVEV (reference sequence). V lost 2 bases to trimming and J lost 4 bases; unmatched junction nucleotides: 5. Here the CDR3 DNA reads TGTGCCAGCAGTTTAAGCGGGGACAGAAATCAGCCCCAGCATTTT. Translation: CASSLSGDRNQPQHF.

V usage is TRBV10-1 and J usage is TRBJ1-6, with D maybe TRBD1 (6 bases). V lost 9 bases, J lost 5 bases, and 14 bases lay in between. There are 14 residues in the CDR3. Germline V gene sequence: CDR1 WNHNN, CDR2 SYGVQD (reference sequence). The DNA for the CDR3 is TGCGCCAGGGGTGACAGGACCGATAATTCACCCCTCCACTTT. It specifies CARGDRTDNSPLHF.

The chain combines TRBV10-2 with TRBJ2-2; 8 bases align to TRBD2. V shed 6 bases and J 1 base; nucleotides not matched to a gene: 4. Germline V lookup: CDR1 WSHSY, CDR2 SAAADI. The CDR3 has 15 amino acids. In DNA, the CDR3 is TGCGCCAGCAGGCCGGGGGGGCGGAACACCGGGGAGCTGTTTTTT. Translated, it gives CASRPGGRNTGELFF.

The CDR3 DNA follows: TGTGCCAGCTCATCGAGCACGGGTGGGGAAGAGCAGTACTTC. Translation gives CASSSSTGGEEQYF. The chain links TRBV18 to TRBJ2-7; D not resolved. The CDR3 has 14 amino acids. Germline V gives CDR1 KGHSH, CDR2 LQKENI. V lost 5 bases and J lost 7, with 18 bases in between.

The rearrangement uses TRBV5-4 and TRBJ2-3, with 10 bases that match TRBD2. CDR3 length: 17 amino acids. V was clipped by 4 bases and J by 3 bases; unmatched bases: 11. Germline CDR1 and CDR2: SGHNT and YYREEE (reference sequence). The CDR3 DNA reads TGTGCCAGCAGCCCCTGGCCTAGCGGGGGTGATACAGATACGCAGTATTTT. This encodes CASSPWPSGGDTDTQYF.

Only one count was recorded for this clone. This chain uses TRBV7-2 with TRBJ2-5, with 7 bases fitting TRBD2. This CDR3 is 13 amino acids long. Losses at the gene ends were 1 base for V and 9 bases for J; bases not matched to a gene: 5. Germline values: CDR1 SGHTA, CDR2 FQGNSA. The CDR3 loop reads CASSLEAGRAQYF. The CDR3 nucleotides are TGTGCCAGCAGCTTAGAGGCAGGGAGGGCCCAGTACTTC.

The V gene is TRBV5-5, the J gene TRBJ2-3; 11 bases agree with TRBD2. The CDR3 length is 16 residues. Trimming cost V 0 bases and J 5 bases; bases outside gene matches: 5. Germline values: CDR1 SGHKS, CDR2 YYEKEE (reference sequence). CDR3 region: CASSLAVAGGQDTQYF. The CDR3, as DNA: TGTGCCAGCAGCTTGGCGGTAGCGGGGGGGCAAGATACGCAGTATTTT.